This T cell receptor (beta chain) was observed in a study of T cell responses to AZD1222 COVID-19 vaccine. The study, taken as a whole, reports: Baseline antibody screening turned up just six seropositive AZD1222 recipients.

Concerning this clone: What it binds is unknown. This sample includes further DNA sequences coding for the same CDR3.

Profiling relied on immunoSEQ multiplex PCR, and the TCRdb table lists in-frame clones only, not all of them. The data hold 150,000 or so clones, with 90% to 95% observed a single time. The CDR3 has 13 residues. J gave up 3 bases and V 5 bases, and 1 base lay outside the gene matches. CDR1 MNHEY and CDR2 SMNVEV come from the germline V gene (reference sequence). The sequence was obtained from an adult in good health. The chain recombines TRBV27 with TRBJ1-3; 7 bases fit TRBD1. Source: peripheral blood, taken on day 0 of AZD1222 vaccination. CDR3 loop: CASSRDSGNTIYF. For the CDR3, the DNA is TGTGCCAGCAGTAGGGACAGTGGAAACACCATATATTTT.